Listed here is a single T cell receptor beta chain. The antigen remains undetermined. The sample comes from a study of breast tumors, draining lymph nodes, adjacent tissues. Findings and limits, study-wide: Tumor repertoires ranked between lymph nodes and nontumor tissue in diversity, with V and J gene preferences. That most tumor T cells come from lymph nodes remained unproven. Luminal-like breast cancer showed significantly higher tumor–nontumor repertoire similarity than basal-like. The data were judged consistent with most tumor T cells coming from lymph node and expanding in tumor.

CDR1 is LGHDT and CDR2 is YNNKEL in the germline V gene (reference sequence). Trimming removed 2 bases at V and 0 bases at J, with 12 bases between. The CDR3 has 16 residues. MiXCR, applied by TCRdb to the multiplex PCR reads, yields one record per CDR3 protein. The data hold 30,000 to 40,000 distinct CDR3 sequences, with around a third observed a single time. The receptor was derived from a female donor with breast cancer. Some clones in this sample may be carry-over from other donors' samples. The sample taken for sequencing was breast tumor tissue. The gene calls are TRBV3-1 and TRBJ2-3; D is unclear. This CDR3 reads CASSQWKGGSTDTQYF. The DNA of the CDR3 is TGTGCCAGCAGCCAATGGAAGGGTGGGAGCACAGATACGCAGTATTTT.